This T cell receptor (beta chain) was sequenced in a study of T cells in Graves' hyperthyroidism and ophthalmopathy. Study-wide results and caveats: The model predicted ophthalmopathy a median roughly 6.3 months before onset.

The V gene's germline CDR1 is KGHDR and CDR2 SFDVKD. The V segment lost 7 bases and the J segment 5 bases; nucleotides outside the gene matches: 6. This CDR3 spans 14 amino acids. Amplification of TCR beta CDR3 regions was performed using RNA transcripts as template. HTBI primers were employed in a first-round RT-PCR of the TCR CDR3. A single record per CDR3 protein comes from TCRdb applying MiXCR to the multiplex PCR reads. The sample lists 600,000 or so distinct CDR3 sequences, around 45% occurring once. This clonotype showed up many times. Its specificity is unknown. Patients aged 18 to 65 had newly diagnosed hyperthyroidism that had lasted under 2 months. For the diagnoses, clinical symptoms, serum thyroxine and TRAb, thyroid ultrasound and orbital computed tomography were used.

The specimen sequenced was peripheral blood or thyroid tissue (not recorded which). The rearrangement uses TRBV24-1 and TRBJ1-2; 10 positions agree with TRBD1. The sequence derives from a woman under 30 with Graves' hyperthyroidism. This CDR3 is CATRPGTGEYGYTF. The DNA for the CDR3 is TGTGCCACCAGGCCCGGGACAGGGGAATATGGCTACACCTTC.